Below are 15 T cell receptor beta chains sequenced from a single sample in a study of blood T cell repertoires in COVID-19. Sequencing used immunoSEQ multiplex PCR; TCRdb keeps in-frame clones, though not all of them. The table lists roughly 500,000 clones, over 75% of them singletons. Sample: PBMCs or T cells enriched from blood (not recorded which). The origin of the receptors is a woman aged 40 to 49 who had recovered from COVID-19.

This chain uses TRBV4-3 with TRBJ1-1; D is unclear. Germline V lookup: CDR1 LGHNA, CDR2 YSLEER. V was cut by 2 bases and J by 3 bases, with 16 bases left in between. This CDR3 is 16 amino acids long. For the CDR3, the DNA is TGCGCCAGCAGCCAACAACGGGGAATTTGGCACACTGAAGCTTTCTTT. Translated, it gives CASSQQRGIWHTEAFF.

A single count supports this clone. The rearrangement joins TRBV29-1 to TRBJ1-1; D unclear. Germline V gives CDR1 SQVTM, CDR2 ANQGSEA. Trimming shortened V by 4 bases and J by 5 bases, and 14 bases separated the two germline ends. This CDR3 is 13 amino acids long. CDR3 residues: CSVGRLFGTEAFF. The CDR3 DNA sequence: TGCAGCGTTGGGAGATTGTTCGGGACTGAAGCTTTCTTT. The complete variable domain, with remaining parts taken from reference TRBV29-1 and TRBJ1-1, reads SAVISQKPSRDICQRGTSLTIQCQVDSQVTMMFWYRQQPGQSLTLIATANQGSEATYESGFVIDKFPISRPNLTFSTLTVSNMSPEDSSIYLCSVGRLFGTEAFFGQGTRLTVV.

This clone was recorded only once. The V call is TRBV6-5, the J call TRBJ2-3; TRBD2 is a possible D gene (5 bases). CDR3 length: 15 residues. Germline lookup yields CDR1 MNHEY and CDR2 SVGAGI. V was pared by 6 bases and J by 2 bases, with 15 bases between. The CDR3: CASSPGVAFTDTQYF. CDR3 DNA: TGTGCCAGCAGCCCCGGGGTGGCCTTCACAGATACGCAGTATTTT.

V and J are TRBV20-1 and TRBJ2-6; D not certain. CDR1 and CDR2 (germline): DFQATT, SNEGSKA (reference sequence). The CDR3 runs to 14 residues. V was shortened by 3 bases and J by 0 bases, with 6 bases between the two germline ends. This chain's CDR3 is CSASPVSGANVLTF. CDR3 sequence (DNA): TGCAGTGCTAGTCCGGTCTCTGGGGCCAACGTCCTGACTTTC.

This chain links TRBV5-5 with TRBJ2-7; no firm D call. From germline, CDR1 is SGHKS and CDR2 YYEKEE (reference sequence). Trimming pared 1 base from V and 2 bases from J, leaving 10 bases between. The CDR3 spans 14 residues. Here the CDR3 reads CASSLLPSAYEQYF. In DNA form, the CDR3 reads TGTGCCAGCAGCTTGCTACCATCCGCCTACGAGCAGTACTTC.

This rearrangement joins TRBV7-2 to TRBJ1-5; 9 nucleotides agree with TRBD1. Losses at the gene ends were 1 base for V and 6 bases for J; bases not matched to a gene: 4. From germline, CDR1 is SGHTA and CDR2 FQGNSA. The CDR3 is 15 amino acids. CDR3 in DNA: TGTGCCAGCAGCTTAGAACAGGGGGCGAGTCAGCCCCAGCATTTT. Amino acids: CASSLEQGASQPQHF.

The V and J genes are TRBV19 and TRBJ1-5; the match to TRBD1 covers 11 bases. The germline V gene encodes CDR1 LNHDA and CDR2 SQIVND (reference sequence). Germline trimming cut 4 bases from V and 4 bases from J; bases unmatched to any gene: 9. The CDR3 has 17 residues. CDR3 region: CASSSAPGTGGNQPQHF. The CDR3 DNA follows: TGTGCCAGTAGTAGCGCCCCCGGGACAGGGGGGAATCAGCCCCAGCATTTT.

This rearrangement joins TRBV7-2 to TRBJ2-5; the match to TRBD1 covers 7 bases. This CDR3 spans 13 amino acids. Trimming cost V 11 bases and J 1 base; bases outside gene matches: 7. CDR1 SGHTA and CDR2 FQGNSA come from the germline V gene. The DNA for the CDR3 is TGTGCCTCGGGCAGGGGGACCCAAGAGACCCAGTACTTC. It yields the protein CASGRGTQETQYF.

This sequence joins TRBV6-5 and TRBJ2-3; no definite D call. There are 13 residues in the CDR3. CDR1 and CDR2 from the germline V gene are MNHEY and SVGAGI. Trimming took off 0 bases at V and 6 bases at J, with 7 bases between the two ends. CDR3 region: CASSYSFGDTQYF. The CDR3 DNA is TGTGCCAGCAGTTACTCGTTCGGGGATACGCAGTATTTT.

The chain employs TRBV3-1 (or the pseudogene TRBV3-2) and TRBJ1-5; D gene ambiguous. The germline V gene encodes CDR1 LGHDT and CDR2 YNNKEL (reference sequence). The CDR3 contains 13 residues. The V gene lost 0 bases and the J gene lost 6 bases, with 6 bases spanning the gap. CDR3 nucleotides: TGTGCCAGCAGCCAAGATCACAGTCAGCCCCAGCATTTT. Protein product: CASSQDHSQPQHF.

V gene TRBV28 combines with J gene TRBJ2-6; TRBD1 matches 10 bases. The ends lost 6 bases at V and 0 bases at J; junction bases unmatched: 8. Germline CDR1 is MDHEN and CDR2 is SYDVKM. There are 18 residues in the CDR3. For the CDR3, the DNA is TGTGCCAGCAGCCATATAGACAGGGGGCGCTCTGGGGCCAACGTCCTGACTTTC. Translating gives CASSHIDRGRSGANVLTF.

This chain joins TRBV10-3 and TRBJ1-3, with D hard to call. There are 18 residues in the CDR3. CDR1 is ENHRY and CDR2 is SYGVKD in the germline V gene. V was pared by 5 bases and J by 2 bases, with 22 bases between. CDR3 sequence (DNA): TGTGCCATCAGTACTCCAGCGGGCCACTTACCGACTGGAAACACCATATATTTT. It translates to CAISTPAGHLPTGNTIYF.

The chain couples TRBV4-2 to TRBJ1-5; D possibly corresponds to TRBD1 (6 bases). Germline CDR1 is LGHNA and CDR2 is YNFKEQ. The CDR3 consists of 14 residues. The V end was cut by 1 base, the J end by 7 bases, with 11 bases between. The CDR3 loop reads CASSQGGGEQPQHF. In nucleotides, the CDR3 is TGTGCCAGCAGCCAAGGAGGGGGGGAGCAGCCCCAGCATTTT.

The rearrangement joins TRBV15 to TRBJ2-7; 9 positions match TRBD1. The CDR3 has 15 residues. Germline-derived CDR1 and CDR2 are LNHNV and YYDKDF (reference sequence). The junction had 7 bases not matched to a gene; V was cut back by 0 bases and J by 7 bases. For the CDR3, the DNA is TGTGCCACCAGCAGAGACGGGACAGGGAAGAATGAGCAGTACTTC. This encodes CATSRDGTGKNEQYF.

This clone turned up a few times. V usage is TRBV6-5 and J usage is TRBJ2-2, with a tentative D call TRBD1 (7 bases). Germline-derived CDR1 and CDR2 are MNHEY and SVGAGI. V gave up 6 bases and J gave up 6 bases, with 17 bases separating them. This CDR3 has 15 amino acids. The CDR3 DNA sequence: TGTGCCAGCAGGCGGGACAGATGGTCGTCCGGGGAGCTGTTTTTT. It yields the protein CASRRDRWSSGELFF.